Listed below are T cell receptor beta chains from one sample, sequenced in a study of T cell changes during pregnancy in multiple sclerosis. Repertoires were generated with immunoSEQ multiplex PCR, while TCRdb's copy carries only in-frame clones and drops some. The sample shows approximately 69,000 clones, around 94% of them seen only once. The specimen was peripheral blood, collected in the third trimester of pregnancy. The receptors stem from a female donor with multiple sclerosis, enrolled in a pregnancy study. The CDR3 runs from the conserved cysteine through the conserved F or W. The D gene is left open where the match is weak. Clone size is not always given. Where it is, it says once, few, many or a class for expanded clones.

D: NA
J: TRBJ1-5
size: once
V: TRBV19
CDR3: CASSIGLPNRLQHF
DNA: TGTGCCAGTAGTATAGGACTTCCAAATCGACTCCAGCATTTT

D: TRBD1
J: TRBJ1-1
size: NA
V: TRBV6-6
CDR3: CASSYHTGDTVAFF
DNA: TGTGCCAGCAGTTATCATACAGGGGATACTGTGGCTTTCTTT

D: TRBD2
J: TRBJ2-7
size: NA
V: TRBV5-4
CDR3: CASSPGGEYEQYF
DNA: TGTGCCAGCAGCCCGGGGGGTGAGTACGAGCAGTACTTC

D: NA
J: TRBJ1-3
size: few
V: TRBV4-2
CDR3: CASSSAGVGGNTIYF
DNA: TGTGCCAGCAGCTCAGCAGGGGTGGGGGGAAACACCATATATTTT

D: TRBD1
J: TRBJ1-1
size: NA
V: TRBV18
CDR3: CASSPLGGYTEAFF
DNA: TGTGCCAGCTCACCACTAGGGGGCTACACTGAAGCTTTCTTT

D: TRBD1
J: TRBJ1-1
size: NA
V: TRBV9
CDR3: CASSGGQANTEAFF
DNA: TGTGCCAGCAGCGGGGGACAGGCGAACACTGAAGCTTTCTTT

D: TRBD2
J: TRBJ2-7
size: NA
V: TRBV5-4
CDR3: CASSPRTSGGYEQYF
DNA: TGTGCCAGCAGCCCCCGGACTAGCGGGGGGTACGAGCAGTACTTC

D: NA
J: TRBJ1-2
size: NA
V: TRBV14
CDR3: CASSQDVGPPSYGYTF
DNA: TGTGCCAGCAGCCAAGATGTGGGCCCCCCAAGCTATGGCTACACCTTC

D: NA
J: TRBJ1-3
size: NA
V: TRBV7-7
CDR3: CASSPGLGTGNTIYF
DNA: TGTGCTAGCTCCCCCGGACTTGGAACTGGAAACACCATATATTTT

D: NA
J: TRBJ1-6
size: NA
V: TRBV9
CDR3: CASSSRGTLNSPLHF
DNA: TGTGCCAGCAGCTCCAGAGGGACACTTAATTCACCCCTCCACTTT

D: NA
J: TRBJ1-2
size: NA
V: TRBV13
CDR3: CASSLGTATGPYYGYTF
DNA: TGTGCCAGCAGCTTAGGGACAGCCACCGGCCCGTACTATGGCTACACCTTC

D: NA
J: TRBJ1-4
size: NA
V: TRBV19
CDR3: CASSIFGVGNEKLFF
DNA: TGTGCCAGTAGTATATTTGGAGTCGGTAATGAAAAACTGTTTTTT

D: NA
J: TRBJ2-7
size: NA
V: TRBV25-1
CDR3: CASRRAAEQYF
DNA: TGTGCCAGCAGGAGGGCGGCCGAGCAGTACTTC

D: NA
J: TRBJ2-4
size: NA
V: TRBV29-1
CDR3: CSVEGPVAKNIQYF
DNA: TGCAGCGTTGAAGGGCCCGTAGCCAAAAACATTCAGTACTTC

D: NA
J: TRBJ2-7
size: once
V: TRBV7-2
CDR3: CASSLNSYEQYF
DNA: TGTGCCAGCAGCTTAAACAGCTACGAGCAGTACTTC

D: NA
J: TRBJ2-7
size: NA
V: TRBV10-3
CDR3: CAINMKGIRYEQYF
DNA: TGTGCCATCAATATGAAGGGGATACGGTACGAGCAGTACTTC

D: NA
J: TRBJ2-7
size: NA
V: TRBV19
CDR3: CASSIEPRSGEQYF
DNA: TGTGCCAGTAGTATAGAGCCCCGATCGGGCGAGCAGTACTTC

D: NA
J: TRBJ1-1
size: NA
V: TRBV19
CDR3: CASTKGRENTEAFF
DNA: TGTGCCAGTACAAAGGGGCGAGAGAACACTGAAGCTTTCTTT

D: NA
J: TRBJ1-2
size: NA
V: TRBV29-1
CDR3: CSASGWGLDYGYTF
DNA: TGCAGCGCCAGTGGTTGGGGCCTGGACTATGGCTACACCTTC

D: NA
J: TRBJ2-7
size: NA
V: TRBV29-1
CDR3: CSVLGGQNYEQYF
DNA: TGCAGCGTTCTAGGGGGTCAAAACTACGAGCAGTACTTC

D: TRBD1
J: TRBJ1-2
size: NA
V: TRBV7-2
CDR3: CASSLFRTGVDGYTF
DNA: TGTGCCAGCAGCTTATTCCGGACAGGGGTGGATGGCTACACCTTC

D: NA
J: TRBJ1-4
size: NA
V: TRBV4-2
CDR3: CASSQIPLRGTNNEKLFF
DNA: TGTGCCAGCAGCCAGATACCCCTCCGGGGGACTAATAATGAAAAACTGTTTTTT

D: NA
J: TRBJ1-2
size: few
V: TRBV7-2
CDR3: CASSLGGGAGGYTF
DNA: TGTGCCAGCAGCTTAGGGGGAGGGGCGGGTGGCTACACCTTC

D: TRBD2
J: TRBJ2-7
size: NA
V: TRBV11-2
CDR3: CASSPPASGLSYEQYF
DNA: TGTGCCAGCAGCCCTCCCGCTAGCGGGTTATCCTACGAGCAGTACTTC

D: NA
J: TRBJ1-1
size: NA
V: TRBV11-1
CDR3: CASSLDGNTEAFF
DNA: TGTGCCAGCAGCTTAGACGGGAACACTGAAGCTTTCTTT

D: NA
J: TRBJ1-1
size: NA
V: TRBV27
CDR3: CASSYAPSGTEAFF
DNA: TGTGCCAGCAGTTATGCCCCCTCGGGGACTGAAGCTTTCTTT

D: TRBD1
J: TRBJ2-3
size: NA
V: TRBV19
CDR3: CASSSRTGVTDTQYF
DNA: TGTGCCAGTAGTTCACGGACAGGGGTCACAGATACGCAGTATTTT

D: NA
J: TRBJ1-6
size: NA
V: TRBV7-2
CDR3: CASSTLRGENSPLHF
DNA: TGTGCCAGCAGCACCCTCCGGGGTGAGAATTCACCCCTCCACTTT

D: TRBD1
J: TRBJ1-4
size: NA
V: TRBV7-6
CDR3: CASRRGLANEKLFF
DNA: TGTGCCAGCCGCAGGGGGCTGGCTAATGAAAAACTGTTTTTT

D: NA
J: TRBJ1-1
size: NA
V: TRBV27
CDR3: CASSLSLNTEAFF
DNA: TGTGCCAGCAGTCTCTCCCTGAACACTGAAGCTTTCTTT

D: NA
J: TRBJ1-6
size: NA
V: TRBV7-9
CDR3: CASSLTGKSSPLHF
DNA: TGTGCCAGCAGCTTAACAGGGAAATCCTCACCCCTCCACTTT

D: NA
J: TRBJ2-7
size: NA
V: TRBV7-6
CDR3: CASSLGQGIYEQYF
DNA: TGTGCCAGCAGCTTAGGTCAGGGGATTTACGAGCAGTACTTC

D: NA
J: TRBJ1-1
size: NA
V: TRBV30
CDR3: CACPVRAGADEAFF
DNA: TGTGCCTGCCCCGTACGCGCAGGGGCGGATGAAGCTTTCTTT

D: TRBD2
J: TRBJ2-3
size: NA
V: TRBV30
CDR3: CAWDPGGLVTDTQYF
DNA: TGTGCCTGGGATCCCGGGGGACTAGTTACAGATACGCAGTATTTT

D: TRBD2
J: TRBJ2-3
size: NA
V: TRBV4-2
CDR3: CASSQEASGGRVYTDTQYF
DNA: TGTGCCAGCAGCCAAGAGGCTAGCGGGGGCCGAGTTTACACAGATACGCAGTATTTT

D: NA
J: TRBJ2-7
size: NA
V: TRBV5-4
CDR3: CASSRAFNEQYF
DNA: TGTGCCAGCAGCCGCGCCTTCAACGAGCAGTACTTC

D: NA
J: TRBJ2-7
size: NA
V: TRBV21-1
CDR3: CASSMGLEKAEQYF
DNA: TGTGCCAGCAGCATGGGACTAGAGAAGGCCGAGCAGTACTTC

D: NA
J: TRBJ2-3
size: NA
V: TRBV18
CDR3: CASSPLGASTDTQYF
DNA: TGTGCCAGCTCACCGTTGGGGGCTAGCACAGATACGCAGTATTTT

D: NA
J: TRBJ2-7
size: NA
V: TRBV4-1
CDR3: CASSQISAPLNEQYF
DNA: TGCGCCAGCAGCCAGATAAGCGCACCCTTAAACGAGCAGTACTTC

D: NA
J: TRBJ1-1
size: NA
V: TRBV7-8
CDR3: CASSPFTGFVTEAFF
DNA: TGTGCCAGCAGCCCCTTCACAGGGTTTGTCACTGAAGCTTTCTTT

D: TRBD2
J: TRBJ2-7
size: NA
V: TRBV7-9
CDR3: CASSLVVGTSGGAYEQYF
DNA: TGTGCCAGCAGCTTAGTGGTCGGGACTAGCGGGGGGGCCTACGAGCAGTACTTC